A single sample gave rise to the 15 T cell receptor beta chains below, sequenced in a study of vaccination and CD4 T cells after COVID-19 (dated 2022 in TCRdb). Libraries were constructed by PCR. This sample was sequenced with an Illumina iSeq 100. At the Johns Hopkins FTIC core, DNA from the cultured CD4+ T cells underwent TCR sequencing with the Oncomine TCR Beta short-read assay. In TCRdb, the public reads were trimmed at Q25 with fastp and aligned with MiXCR, with productive beta chains retained. Every entry covers one CDR3 protein and lists the most common genes and DNA from its rows. The sample table contains about 11,000 distinct CDR3 sequences; only one count was recorded for roughly 70% of them. The ten largest clones add up to 9.5% to 13% of the sample. These receptors have no known antigen. In light of the paper, this sample's treatment or condition label describes: approximately nine-day PBMC culture with coronavirus spike peptide pools or control peptides (ViraFEST assay).

Sequences were obtained from CD4+ T cells from blood, cultured in vitro. These receptors were obtained from a human donor who had recovered from COVID-19.

This clonotype was observed a handful of times. The gene calls are TRBV7-9 and TRBJ2-3; possibly TRBD1 for D (6 bases). Trimming pared 5 bases from V and 7 bases from J, leaving 16 bases between. This CDR3 spans 14 amino acids. CDR1 is SEHNR, CDR2 FQNEAQ, per germline (reference sequence). In nucleotides, the CDR3 is TGTGCCAGCAGCCCCCAACCGACAGGTTATACGCAGTATTTT. Amino acid sequence: CASSPQPTGYTQYF.

The V call is TRBV20-1, the J call TRBJ2-7; D may be TRBD1 or TRBD2 (5 bases each). The CDR3 runs 16 residues. Germline CDR1 is DFQATT and CDR2 is SNEGSKA (reference sequence). Trimming left V 3 bases short and J 2 bases short, with 20 bases between. CDR3 in DNA: TGCAGTGCTAGTCCCCCGGGGCCCCGAGTTCCCTACGAGCAGTACTTC. Protein sequence: CSASPPGPRVPYEQYF.

This clonotype was counted between two and nine times. The genes are TRBV6-1 and TRBJ1-5; possible D gene TRBD1, 5 bases. CDR3 size: 15 residues. The V end lost 2 bases, the J end lost 6 bases, and 14 bases lay between the germline ends. Germline V lookup: CDR1 MNHNS, CDR2 SASEGT. CDR3: CASSEMRQGSQPQHF. CDR3 in DNA: TGTGCCAGCAGTGAAATGAGGCAGGGAAGTCAGCCCCAGCATTTT.

The V and J genes are TRBV28 and TRBJ2-5; 12 nucleotides agree with TRBD2. There are 15 residues in the CDR3. The junction had 6 bases not matched to a gene; V was cut back by 5 bases and J by 5 bases. Per the germline V gene, CDR1 is MDHEN and CDR2 is SYDVKM. As DNA, the CDR3 is TGTGCCAGCAGTCGGACTAGCGGGGTGACGGAGACCCAGTACTTC. Translating it yields CASSRTSGVTETQYF. Variable domain in full (rest from reference TRBV28 and TRBJ2-5): DVKVTQSSRYLVKRTGEKVFLECVQDMDHENMFWYRQDPGLGLRLIYFSYDVKMKEKGDIPEGYSVSREKKERFSLILESASTNQTSMYLCASSRTSGVTETQYFGPGTRLLVL.

This clonotype was seen more than once but under ten times. CDR3 nucleotide sequence: TGCAGTGCTAGAATGCCTTCTGGAAACACCATATATTTT. Residues: CSARMPSGNTIYF. This chain joins TRBV20-1 and TRBJ1-3; no firm D call. V lost 2 bases, J lost 1 base, and 6 bases lay in between. Germline-derived CDR1 and CDR2 are DFQATT and SNEGSKA (reference sequence). The CDR3 covers 13 residues.

Judged by abundance, this clonotype is medium-sized. This chain uses TRBV28 with TRBJ1-5; the D is unclear. The CDR3 consists of 17 residues. The V end lost 6 bases, the J end lost 2 bases, and 20 bases lay between the germline ends. Germline CDR1 MDHEN, CDR2 SYDVKM. CDR3 bases: TGTGCCAGCAGCACTACGGGGAAACGGCTAGGCAATCAGCCCCAGCATTTT. This encodes CASSTTGKRLGNQPQHF. The variable domain in full, with the rest retrieved from reference TRBV28 and TRBJ1-5, is DVKVTQSSRYLVKRTGEKVFLECVQDMDHENMFWYRQDPGLGLRLIYFSYDVKMKEKGDIPEGYSVSREKKERFSLILESASTNQTSMYLCASSTTGKRLGNQPQHFGDGTRLSIL.

J is TRBJ2-5 and V is TRBV10-3; possibly TRBD1 for D (5 bases). The CDR3 extends over 16 amino acids. The germline V gene encodes CDR1 ENHRY and CDR2 SYGVKD. Trimming shortened V by 0 bases and J by 5 bases, and 16 bases separated the two germline ends. CDR3: CAISESWGRKVETQYF. In DNA form, the CDR3 reads TGTGCCATCAGTGAGTCTTGGGGCAGAAAAGTGGAGACCCAGTACTTC.

The gene calls are TRBV6-5 and TRBJ1-2, with 8 bases aligning to TRBD1. Germline CDR1 and CDR2: MNHEY and SVGAGI. This CDR3 contains 15 residues. V was pared by 0 bases and J by 1 base, with 1 base of the junction left unmatched. The CDR3 protein is CASSYSGQGNYGYTF. CDR3 in DNA: TGTGCCAGCAGTTACTCAGGACAGGGTAACTATGGCTACACCTTC.

The chain joins TRBV11-2 to TRBJ2-3; D might be TRBD1 (6 bases). V dropped 3 bases and J dropped 2 bases, with 15 bases sitting between them. The germline gives CDR1 SGHAT, CDR2 FQNNGV. The length of the CDR3 is 16 residues. The CDR3 sequence is CASSFRVKGHTDTQYF. For the CDR3, the DNA is TGTGCCAGCAGCTTCCGGGTTAAGGGACACACAGATACGCAGTATTTT.

J is TRBJ2-3 and V is TRBV6-1, with D perhaps matching TRBD1 or TRBD2 (5 bases each). Deletions cut 8 bases from V and 6 bases from J, with 18 bases between. Per the germline V gene, CDR1 is MNHNS and CDR2 is SASEGT. The CDR3 extends over 14 amino acids. This chain's CDR3 is CASATGRGPDTQYF. As DNA, the CDR3 is TGTGCCAGCGCCACGGGGCGCGGCCCGGATACGCAGTATTTT.

The chain recombines TRBV7-9 with TRBJ2-7; no clear D gene. The germline gives CDR1 SEHNR, CDR2 FQNEAQ (reference sequence). The V gene lost 1 base and the J gene lost 3 bases, with 13 bases spanning the gap. The CDR3 extends over 15 amino acids. In DNA, the CDR3 is TGTGCCAGCAGCTTAGGGAGTAACTTGGACTACGAGCAGTACTTC. Residues: CASSLGSNLDYEQYF.

Written as DNA, the CDR3 is TGTGCCAGCAGTGCGGGGAAAGAGACCCAGTACTTC. This translates into CASSAGKETQYF. The chain links TRBV2 to TRBJ2-5; D might be TRBD2 (5 bases). Germline CDR1 reads SNHLY; CDR2 reads FYNNEI. Trimming shortened V by 4 bases and J by 3 bases, and 6 bases separated the two germline ends. This CDR3 has 12 amino acids. Full variable domain (remainder filled in from reference TRBV2 and TRBJ2-5): EPEVTQTPSHQVTQMGQEVILRCVPISNHLYFYWYRQILGQKVEFLVSFYNNEISEKSEIFDDQFSVERPDGSNFTLKIRSTKLEDSAMYFCASSAGKETQYFGPGTRLLVL.

The CDR3 DNA reads as TGTGCCAGCAGTGAATCTTGGGGCCCCAGGGAATCACCCCTCCACTTT. It specifies CASSESWGPRESPLHF. The V gene is TRBV6-1, the J gene TRBJ1-6; tentative D call: TRBD1 (5 bases). The V end was cut by 2 bases, the J end by 10 bases, with 18 bases between. This CDR3 spans 16 amino acids. The germline V gene has CDR1 MNHNS and CDR2 SASEGT.

By proportion, this clonotype is large. In DNA, the CDR3 is TGTGCCAGCAGCTTAGATCCAACTGGGACAGGGGGCAATGGCTACACCTTC. Protein: CASSLDPTGTGGNGYTF. The chain employs TRBV11-2 and TRBJ1-2, with 12 bases identical to TRBD1. Germline CDR1 is SGHAT and CDR2 is FQNNGV. V lost 0 bases to trimming and J lost 6 bases; unmatched junction nucleotides: 8. The CDR3 contains 17 residues.

This clonotype has only a few counts. The V call is TRBV30, the J call TRBJ1-5; D gene uncertain. The germline V gene encodes CDR1 GTSNPN and CDR2 SVGIG (reference sequence). CDR3 length: 15 amino acids. V gave up 3 bases and J gave up 9 bases, with 21 bases separating them. CDR3 sequence reads: CAWSPSLVLPGPQHF. The CDR3 region has the DNA TGTGCCTGGAGCCCGTCACTCGTCCTCCCGGGGCCCCAGCATTTT.